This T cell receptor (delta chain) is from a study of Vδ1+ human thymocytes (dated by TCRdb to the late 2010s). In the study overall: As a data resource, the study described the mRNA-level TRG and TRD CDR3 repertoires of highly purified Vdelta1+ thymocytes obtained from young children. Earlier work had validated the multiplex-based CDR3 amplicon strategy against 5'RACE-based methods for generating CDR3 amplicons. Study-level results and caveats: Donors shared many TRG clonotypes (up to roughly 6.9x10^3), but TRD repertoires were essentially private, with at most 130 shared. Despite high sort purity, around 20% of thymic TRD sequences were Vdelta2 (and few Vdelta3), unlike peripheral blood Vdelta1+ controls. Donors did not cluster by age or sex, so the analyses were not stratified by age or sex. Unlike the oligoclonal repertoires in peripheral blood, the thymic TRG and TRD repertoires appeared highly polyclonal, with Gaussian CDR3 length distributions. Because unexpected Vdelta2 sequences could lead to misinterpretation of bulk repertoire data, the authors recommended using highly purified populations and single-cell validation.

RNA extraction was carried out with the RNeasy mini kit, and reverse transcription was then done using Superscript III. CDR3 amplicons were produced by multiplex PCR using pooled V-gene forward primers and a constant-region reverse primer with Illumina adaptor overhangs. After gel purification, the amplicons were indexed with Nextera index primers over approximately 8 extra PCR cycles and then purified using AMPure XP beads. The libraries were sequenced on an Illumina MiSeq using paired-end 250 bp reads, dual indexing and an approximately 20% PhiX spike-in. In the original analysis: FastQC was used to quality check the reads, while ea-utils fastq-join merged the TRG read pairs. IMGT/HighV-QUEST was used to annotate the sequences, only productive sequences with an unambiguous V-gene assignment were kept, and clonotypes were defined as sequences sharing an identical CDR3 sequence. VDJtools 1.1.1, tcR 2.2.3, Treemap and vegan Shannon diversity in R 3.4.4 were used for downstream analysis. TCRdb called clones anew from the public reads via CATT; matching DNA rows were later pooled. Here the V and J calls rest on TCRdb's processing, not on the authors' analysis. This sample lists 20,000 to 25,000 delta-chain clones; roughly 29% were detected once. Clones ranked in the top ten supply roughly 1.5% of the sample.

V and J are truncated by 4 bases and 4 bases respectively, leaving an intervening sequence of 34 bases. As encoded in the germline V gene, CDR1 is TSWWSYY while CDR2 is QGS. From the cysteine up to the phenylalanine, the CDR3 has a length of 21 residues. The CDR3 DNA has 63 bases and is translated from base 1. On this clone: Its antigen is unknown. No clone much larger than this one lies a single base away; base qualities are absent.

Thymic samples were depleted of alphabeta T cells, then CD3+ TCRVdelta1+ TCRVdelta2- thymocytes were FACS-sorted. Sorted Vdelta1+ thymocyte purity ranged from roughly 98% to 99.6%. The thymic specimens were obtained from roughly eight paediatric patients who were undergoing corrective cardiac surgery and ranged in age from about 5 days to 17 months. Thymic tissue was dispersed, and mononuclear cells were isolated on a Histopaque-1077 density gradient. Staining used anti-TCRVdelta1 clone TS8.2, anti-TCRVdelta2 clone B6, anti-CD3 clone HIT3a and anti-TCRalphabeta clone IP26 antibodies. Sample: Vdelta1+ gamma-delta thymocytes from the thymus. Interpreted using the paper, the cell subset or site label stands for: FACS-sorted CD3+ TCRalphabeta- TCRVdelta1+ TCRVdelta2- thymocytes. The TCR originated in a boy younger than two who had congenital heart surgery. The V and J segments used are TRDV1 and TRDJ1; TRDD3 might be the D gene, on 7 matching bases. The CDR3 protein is CALGVLLPTYVVGGSFDKLIF. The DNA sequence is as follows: TGTGCTCTTGGGGTCCTACTCCCTACCTACGTAGTAGGGGGATCTTTCGATAAACTCATCTTT.